Only a few counts were recorded for the clone carrying this T cell receptor (beta chain). This CDR3 region has 16 residues. Germline CDR1 LGHNA, CDR2 YSLEER. Trimming shortened V by 1 base and J by 7 bases, and 16 bases separated the two germline ends. A second PCR, run for 7 to 11 cycles, used a sample-barcoded 5' primer plus a J-beta primer mix. From the 5' RACE reads, TCRdb called clonotypes with MiXCR, one entry per CDR3 protein. The data show some 800,000 distinct CDR3 sequences, with roughly 25% seen just once and roughly 3.5% held by the top ten. The record originates from a study of blood T cells in healthy people across ages. Extraction yielded at least 5 micrograms of total RNA per sample. This sample also appeared in a second study, on T cells of mothers and their children.

The origin of this receptor is a boy aged 10-17 years in good health. V gene TRBV4-3 combines with J gene TRBJ1-4, with D maybe TRBD1 (5 bases). The material sequenced was blood. The CDR3 spells CASSQGVVQAGEKLFF. DNA for the CDR3: TGCGCCAGCAGCCAAGGAGTTGTACAGGCGGGTGAAAAACTGTTTTTT.